A selection of T cell receptor beta chains follows, all from one sample in a study of OX40 agonist ivuxolimab in advanced cancers. TCRdb keeps only in-frame clones here, not all; method: immunoSEQ multiplex PCR. Of about 78,000 clones detected, around 86% appear once; the ten largest clones hold approximately 0.25%. The specimen comprised CD4+ or CD8+ T cells sorted from blood, sampled in a trial of the OX40 agonist ivuxolimab. The receptors shown here come from an adult with an advanced solid tumor such as melanoma, head and neck, liver or kidney cancer. Both conserved end residues are part of each CDR3. A D gene is named only where the DNA matches it firmly. Some rows mark clone size as missing; the rest say once, few, many or name a class of expanded clone.

D gene	clone size	V gene	J gene	CDR3 protein	CDR3 DNA
TRBD1	NA	TRBV28	TRBJ1-1	CASSPHRDRVPAFF	TGTGCCAGCAGTCCCCACCGGGACAGGGTTCCGGCTTTCTTT
TRBD1	NA	TRBV4-1	TRBJ1-2	CASSQDDRVSYGYTF	TGCGCCAGCAGCCAAGATGACAGGGTTAGCTATGGCTACACCTTC
NA	NA	TRBV28	TRBJ2-2	CASGLANTGELFF	TGTGCCAGCGGTCTTGCGAACACCGGGGAGCTGTTTTTT
NA	once	TRBV29-1	TRBJ2-3	CSVDQRADTQYF	TGCAGCGTTGACCAGAGGGCAGATACGCAGTATTTT
NA	NA	TRBV5-1	TRBJ2-3	CASSRTEQPTDTQYF	TGCGCCAGCAGCCGAACCGAACAGCCTACAGATACGCAGTATTTT
NA	NA	TRBV25-1	TRBJ2-1	CASSESGRGEQFF	TGTGCCAGCAGTGAATCAGGTAGAGGTGAGCAGTTCTTC
TRBD1	NA	TRBV7-9	TRBJ2-2	CASSGLTGITGELFF	TGTGCCAGCAGCGGATTGACAGGGATCACCGGGGAGCTGTTTTTT
TRBD1	NA	TRBV14	TRBJ1-4	CASSHQTGASEKLFF	TGTGCCAGCAGCCACCAGACAGGGGCTAGTGAAAAACTGTTTTTT
NA	NA	TRBV6-6	TRBJ2-4	CASSEQVAKNIQYF	TGTGCCAGCAGCGAACAGGTAGCCAAAAACATTCAGTACTTC
TRBD2	NA	TRBV5-1	TRBJ2-7	CASSPGLAGYYEQYF	TGCGCCAGCAGCCCGGGACTAGCGGGATACTACGAGCAGTACTTC
NA	NA	TRBV20-1	TRBJ2-7	CSATTVEQYF	TGCAGTGCTACGACTGTGGAGCAGTACTTC
NA	NA	TRBV18	TRBJ1-2	CASTLRGDYGYTF	TGTGCCAGCACCTTGCGAGGGGACTATGGCTACACCTTC
NA	NA	TRBV7-2	TRBJ2-1	CASSPREGAMFF	TGTGCCAGCAGCCCCCGGGAAGGGGCAATGTTCTTC
NA	NA	TRBV19	TRBJ1-5	CASSEERTRNQPQHF	TGTGCCAGTAGTGAGGAAAGGACAAGGAATCAGCCCCAGCATTTT
NA	NA	TRBV5-1	TRBJ2-1	CASSLGGSSYNEQFF	TGCGCCAGCAGCTTGGGCGGAAGCTCCTACAATGAGCAGTTCTTC
NA	NA	TRBV2	TRBJ2-1	CASSWTTAEEQFF	TGTGCCAGCAGTTGGACTACCGCGGAGGAGCAGTTCTTC
NA	NA	TRBV20-1	TRBJ2-7	CSASSPYEQYF	TGCAGTGCTAGTTCCCCCTACGAGCAGTACTTC
TRBD2	NA	TRBV11-3	TRBJ2-1	CASSKGGSIYNEQFF	TGTGCCAGCAGCAAAGGCGGGAGTATCTACAATGAGCAGTTCTTC
TRBD2	NA	TRBV9	TRBJ2-1	CASSVGLAGGGNNEQFF	TGTGCCAGCAGCGTAGGCCTAGCGGGAGGTGGCAACAATGAGCAGTTCTTC
NA	NA	TRBV7-9	TRBJ2-5	CASSEGHSGETQYF	TGTGCCAGCAGCGAGGGTCACAGCGGAGAGACCCAGTACTTC
TRBD2	NA	TRBV29-1	TRBJ2-1	CSAKREFEQFF	TGCAGCGCCAAGCGGGAGTTTGAGCAGTTCTTC
TRBD1	NA	TRBV5-1	TRBJ1-1	CASSWQSGTGRQGNTEAFF	TGCGCCAGCAGCTGGCAGTCTGGGACAGGGAGGCAAGGAAACACTGAAGCTTTCTTT
NA	NA	TRBV11-2	TRBJ2-7	CASSFGRSLREQYF	TGTGCCAGCAGCTTTGGGCGGAGCCTCCGGGAGCAGTACTTC